The clone carrying this T cell receptor beta chain was picked up many times. This sample stems from a study of Graves' ophthalmopathy and Graves' hyperthyroidism. The overall study: Hyperthyroidism showing no ophthalmopathy within 18 months of follow-up was stable.

The CDR3 extends over 14 amino acids. CDR1 is SGHTA, CDR2 FQGTGA, per germline. Trimming took 2 bases from V and 4 from J, leaving 8 bases between them. Amplification targeted the TCR beta CDR3 regions, with RNA transcripts as the source material. RT-PCR with HTBI primers came first, then second-round multiplex PCR. TCRdb analysed the multiplex PCR reads with MiXCR anew, one entry per CDR3 protein. The sample includes about 590,000 distinct CDR3 sequences, just under 40% seen only once; the top ten take less than 4.5%. The chain employs TRBV7-3 and TRBJ2-2, with a possible D match to TRBD1 (5 bases). This receptor was taken from an adult man with Graves' hyperthyroidism. Material: peripheral blood or thyroid tissue (not recorded which). CDR3 nucleotide sequence: TGTGCCAGCAGCTTACAAGGGGCCACCGGGGAGCTGTTTTTT. Translating gives CASSLQGATGELFF.